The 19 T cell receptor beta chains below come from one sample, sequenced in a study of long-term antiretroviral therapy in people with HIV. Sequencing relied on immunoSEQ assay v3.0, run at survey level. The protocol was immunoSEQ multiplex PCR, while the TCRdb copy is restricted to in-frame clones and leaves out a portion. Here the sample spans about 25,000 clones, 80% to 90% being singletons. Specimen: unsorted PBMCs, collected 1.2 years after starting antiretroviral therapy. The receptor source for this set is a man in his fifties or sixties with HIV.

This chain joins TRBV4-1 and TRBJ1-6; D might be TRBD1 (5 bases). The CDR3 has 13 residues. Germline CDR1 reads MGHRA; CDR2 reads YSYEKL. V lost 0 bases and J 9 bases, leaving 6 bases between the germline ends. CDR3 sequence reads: CASSQDGASPLHF. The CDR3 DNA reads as TGCGCCAGCAGCCAAGACGGGGCTTCACCCCTCCACTTT.

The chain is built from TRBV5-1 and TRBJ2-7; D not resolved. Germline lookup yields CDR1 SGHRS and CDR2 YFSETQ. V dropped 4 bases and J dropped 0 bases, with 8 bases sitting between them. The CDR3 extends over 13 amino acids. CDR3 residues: CASSMQASYEQYF. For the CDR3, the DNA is TGCGCCAGCAGCATGCAGGCCTCCTACGAGCAGTACTTC.

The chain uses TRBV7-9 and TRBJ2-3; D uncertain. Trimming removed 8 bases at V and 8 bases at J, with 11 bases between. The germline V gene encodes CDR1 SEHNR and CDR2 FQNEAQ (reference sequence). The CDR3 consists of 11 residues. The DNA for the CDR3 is TGTGCCAGCGGCAAGTCGGTTACGCAGTATTTT. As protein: CASGKSVTQYF.

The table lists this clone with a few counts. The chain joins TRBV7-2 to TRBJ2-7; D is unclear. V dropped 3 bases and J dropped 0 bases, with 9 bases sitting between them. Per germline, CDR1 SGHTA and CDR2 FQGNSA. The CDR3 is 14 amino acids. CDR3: CASSFVRSSYEQYF. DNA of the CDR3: TGTGCCAGCAGCTTTGTACGGAGCTCCTACGAGCAGTACTTC.

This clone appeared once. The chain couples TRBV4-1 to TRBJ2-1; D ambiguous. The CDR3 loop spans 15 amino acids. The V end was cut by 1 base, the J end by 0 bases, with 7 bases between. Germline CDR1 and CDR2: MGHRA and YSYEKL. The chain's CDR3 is CASSQVTSSYNEQFF. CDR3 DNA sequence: TGCGCCAGCAGCCAAGTTACCAGCTCCTACAATGAGCAGTTCTTC.

CDR3 sequence (DNA): TGTGCCAGCAGTTTGATCCTAGGGACAGGGGGTGGCTACACCTTC. It yields the protein CASSLILGTGGGYTF. The gene calls are TRBV28 and TRBJ1-2, with 11 bases matching TRBD1. The CDR3 runs to 15 residues. Germline CDR1 and CDR2: MDHEN and SYDVKM. The V and J ends lost 3 bases and 7 bases, in that order; junction bases with no gene match: 7.

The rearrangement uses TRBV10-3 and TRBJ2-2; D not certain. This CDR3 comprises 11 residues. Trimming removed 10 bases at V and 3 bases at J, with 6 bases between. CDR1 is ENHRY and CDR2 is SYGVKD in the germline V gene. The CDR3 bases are TGTGCCAGTAGGGACACCGGGGAGCTGTTTTTT. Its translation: CASRDTGELFF.

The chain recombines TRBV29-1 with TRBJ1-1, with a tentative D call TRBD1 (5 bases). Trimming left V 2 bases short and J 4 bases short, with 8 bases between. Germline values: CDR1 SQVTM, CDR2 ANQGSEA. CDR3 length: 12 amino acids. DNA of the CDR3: TGCAGCGTTGAACGGGGGAGCACTGAAGCTTTCTTT. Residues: CSVERGSTEAFF.

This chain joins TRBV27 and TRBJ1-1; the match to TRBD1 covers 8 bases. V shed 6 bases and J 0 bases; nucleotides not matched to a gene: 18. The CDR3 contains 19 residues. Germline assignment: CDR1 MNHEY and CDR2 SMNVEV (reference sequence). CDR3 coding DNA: TGTGCCAGCAGCCTGTGGGCCGGGACAGGAGAGCCGATGAACACTGAAGCTTTCTTT. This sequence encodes CASSLWAGTGEPMNTEAFF.

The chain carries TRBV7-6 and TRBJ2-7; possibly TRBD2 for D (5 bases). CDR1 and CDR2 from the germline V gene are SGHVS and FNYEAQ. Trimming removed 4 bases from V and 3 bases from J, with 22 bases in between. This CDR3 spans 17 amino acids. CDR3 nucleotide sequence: TGTGCCAGCAGCTCAGCTCCTTGGGGAGCCAAGGGCTACGAGCAGTACTTC. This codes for CASSSAPWGAKGYEQYF.

DNA of the CDR3: TGTGCCAGTAGCACCGGGACAGTATTCTACGAGCAGTACTTC. It yields the protein CASSTGTVFYEQYF. This rearrangement joins TRBV19 to TRBJ2-7; 7 bases are shared with TRBD1. Trimming removed 6 bases from V and 3 bases from J; junction bases left unmatched: 8. Germline loops: CDR1 LNHDA, CDR2 SQIVND (reference sequence). The CDR3 totals 14 residues.

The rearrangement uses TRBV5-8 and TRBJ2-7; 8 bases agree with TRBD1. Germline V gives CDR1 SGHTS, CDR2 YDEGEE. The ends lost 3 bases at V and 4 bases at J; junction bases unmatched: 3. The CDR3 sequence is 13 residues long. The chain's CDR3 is CASSSGGGYEQYF. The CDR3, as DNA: TGTGCCAGCAGCTCAGGGGGCGGATACGAGCAGTACTTC.

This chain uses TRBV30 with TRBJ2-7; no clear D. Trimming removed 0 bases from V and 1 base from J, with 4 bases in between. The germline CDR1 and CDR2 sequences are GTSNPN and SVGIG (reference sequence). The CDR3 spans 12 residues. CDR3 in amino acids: CAWSVESYEQYF. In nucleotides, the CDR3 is TGTGCCTGGAGTGTGGAATCCTACGAGCAGTACTTC.

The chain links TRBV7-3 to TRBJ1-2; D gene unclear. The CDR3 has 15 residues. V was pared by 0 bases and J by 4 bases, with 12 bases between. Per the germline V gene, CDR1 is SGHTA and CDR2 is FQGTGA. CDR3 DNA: TGTGCCAGCAGCTTAACGGGAGCCACCTCCTATGGCTACACCTTC. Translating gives CASSLTGATSYGYTF.

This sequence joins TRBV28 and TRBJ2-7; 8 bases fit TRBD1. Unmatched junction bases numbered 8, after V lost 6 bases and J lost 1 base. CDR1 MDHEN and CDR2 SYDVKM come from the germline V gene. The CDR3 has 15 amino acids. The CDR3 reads CASSSYRGLSYEQYF. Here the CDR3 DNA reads TGTGCCAGCAGCTCGTACAGGGGGTTATCCTACGAGCAGTACTTC.

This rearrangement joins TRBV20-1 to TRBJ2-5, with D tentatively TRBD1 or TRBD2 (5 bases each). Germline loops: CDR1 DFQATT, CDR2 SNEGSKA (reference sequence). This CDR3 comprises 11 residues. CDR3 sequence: CSGRGVETQYF. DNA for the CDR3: TGCAGCGGACGGGGCGTTGAGACCCAGTACTTC.

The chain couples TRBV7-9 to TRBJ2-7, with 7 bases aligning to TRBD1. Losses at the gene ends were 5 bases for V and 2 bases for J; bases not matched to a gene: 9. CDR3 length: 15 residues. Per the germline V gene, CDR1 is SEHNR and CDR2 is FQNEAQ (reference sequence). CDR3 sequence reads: CASSPRTGRPYEQYF. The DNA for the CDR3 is TGTGCCAGCAGCCCTCGGACAGGCCGGCCCTACGAGCAGTACTTC.

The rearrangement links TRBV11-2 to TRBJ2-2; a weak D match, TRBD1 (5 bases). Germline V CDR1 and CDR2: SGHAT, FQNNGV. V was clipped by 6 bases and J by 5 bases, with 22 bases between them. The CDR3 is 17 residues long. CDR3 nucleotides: TGTGCCAGCAGTCGATCGCAGGGTCTCCGAACAACCGGGGAGCTGTTTTTT. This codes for CASSRSQGLRTTGELFF.

This chain's CDR3 is CASRPQGSNGYTF. DNA of the CDR3: TGTGCCAGCAGACCGCAGGGATCAAATGGCTACACCTTC. The chain employs TRBV28 and TRBJ1-2, with TRBD1 as a possible D gene (5 bases). V was shortened by 6 bases and J by 6 bases, with 14 bases between the two germline ends. Germline CDR1 is MDHEN and CDR2 is SYDVKM. CDR3 length equals 13 residues.